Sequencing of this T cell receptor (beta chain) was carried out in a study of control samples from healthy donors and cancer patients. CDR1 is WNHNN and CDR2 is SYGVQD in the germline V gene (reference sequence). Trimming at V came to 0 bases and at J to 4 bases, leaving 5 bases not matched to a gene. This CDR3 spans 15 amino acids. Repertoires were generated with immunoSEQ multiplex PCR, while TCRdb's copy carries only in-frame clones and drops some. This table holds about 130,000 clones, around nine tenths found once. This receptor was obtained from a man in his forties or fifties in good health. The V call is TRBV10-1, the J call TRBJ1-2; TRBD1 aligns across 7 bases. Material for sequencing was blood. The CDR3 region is CASSESRGRSYGYTF. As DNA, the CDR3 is TGCGCCAGCAGTGAGTCAAGGGGGCGCAGCTATGGCTACACCTTC.